Listed below are T cell receptor beta chains from one sample, sequenced in a study of blood T cell repertoires in COVID-19. Method: immunoSEQ multiplex PCR; TCRdb's copy keeps in-frame clones and lacks some. The sample holds 300,000 to 400,000 clones; around 87% are singletons and the top ten take approximately 8.1%. The source material was peripheral blood. These receptors were obtained from a woman in her forties or fifties who had recovered from COVID-19. The CDR3 runs from the conserved cysteine through the conserved F or W. Each record gives: CDR3 length, V gene, D gene, clone size, J gene, CDR3 protein. D genes are given only for firm matches. Not every row has a clone size; where given, it reads once, few, many or a size class.

CDR3 length: 15
V gene: TRBV27
D gene: TRBD1
clone size: NA
J gene: TRBJ1-5
CDR3 protein: CASSLSWTGDQPQHF

CDR3 length: 12
V gene: TRBV3-1/TRBV3-2
D gene: NA
clone size: NA
J gene: TRBJ1-2
CDR3 protein: CASSEIGSGYTF

CDR3 length: 16
V gene: TRBV7-8
D gene: TRBD2
clone size: NA
J gene: TRBJ2-7
CDR3 protein: CASSQEPGLAVYEQYF

CDR3 length: 15
V gene: TRBV9
D gene: NA
clone size: NA
J gene: TRBJ1-6
CDR3 protein: CASSVEWGENSPLHF

CDR3 length: 13
V gene: TRBV28
D gene: TRBD1
clone size: NA
J gene: TRBJ2-1
CDR3 protein: CATQTTGLGEQFF

CDR3 length: 15
V gene: TRBV5-4
D gene: NA
clone size: NA
J gene: TRBJ2-7
CDR3 protein: CASSLPRVGGYEQYF

CDR3 length: 15
V gene: TRBV5-1
D gene: TRBD1
clone size: NA
J gene: TRBJ2-3
CDR3 protein: CASSWTGMGTDTQYF

CDR3 length: 13
V gene: TRBV5-4
D gene: NA
clone size: once
J gene: TRBJ2-7
CDR3 protein: CASSLTGSYEQYF

CDR3 length: 16
V gene: TRBV9
D gene: NA
clone size: NA
J gene: TRBJ2-7
CDR3 protein: CASSPSPGLAANEQYF

CDR3 length: 18
V gene: TRBV2
D gene: NA
clone size: NA
J gene: TRBJ1-2
CDR3 protein: CASSVLSGSEFQNYGYTF

CDR3 length: 14
V gene: TRBV19
D gene: TRBD1
clone size: NA
J gene: TRBJ2-2
CDR3 protein: CACRDSSDTGELFF

CDR3 length: 15
V gene: TRBV5-1
D gene: TRBD2
clone size: NA
J gene: TRBJ2-2
CDR3 protein: CASSLGTRMTGALFF

CDR3 length: 15
V gene: TRBV19
D gene: TRBD1
clone size: NA
J gene: TRBJ1-5
CDR3 protein: CASSPTGGRNQPQHF

CDR3 length: 15
V gene: TRBV9
D gene: TRBD2
clone size: NA
J gene: TRBJ2-7
CDR3 protein: CASSGGLAGAYEQYF

CDR3 length: 15
V gene: TRBV19
D gene: TRBD1
clone size: NA
J gene: TRBJ2-3
CDR3 protein: CASSTDRASTDTQYF

CDR3 length: 17
V gene: TRBV2
D gene: TRBD1
clone size: NA
J gene: TRBJ1-1
CDR3 protein: CARDRGIGLPLNTEAFF

CDR3 length: 14
V gene: TRBV3-1/TRBV3-2
D gene: TRBD2
clone size: once
J gene: TRBJ2-7
CDR3 protein: CASSLSSGPYEQYF

CDR3 length: 13
V gene: TRBV6-1
D gene: NA
clone size: few
J gene: TRBJ1-2
CDR3 protein: CASSEVPHSGYTF

CDR3 length: 16
V gene: TRBV6-6
D gene: NA
clone size: NA
J gene: TRBJ1-5
CDR3 protein: CASSYDQVASNQPQHF

CDR3 length: 16
V gene: TRBV7-3
D gene: TRBD1
clone size: NA
J gene: TRBJ1-2
CDR3 protein: CASSLTPGQGRDGYTF

CDR3 length: 15
V gene: TRBV5-1
D gene: TRBD1
clone size: NA
J gene: TRBJ2-5
CDR3 protein: CASSTREGAGETQYF

CDR3 length: 15
V gene: TRBV5-1
D gene: TRBD2
clone size: few
J gene: TRBJ2-2
CDR3 protein: CASSGGLEGPGELFF

CDR3 length: 12
V gene: TRBV27
D gene: NA
clone size: NA
J gene: TRBJ2-7
CDR3 protein: CASGQSYYEQYF

CDR3 length: 16
V gene: TRBV15
D gene: NA
clone size: NA
J gene: TRBJ2-5
CDR3 protein: CATSRDRSAPGETQYF

CDR3 length: 15
V gene: TRBV28
D gene: NA
clone size: few
J gene: TRBJ1-1
CDR3 protein: CASNPTGSWSTEAFF

CDR3 length: 15
V gene: TRBV5-6
D gene: TRBD1
clone size: once
J gene: TRBJ1-1
CDR3 protein: CASSYTGGWDTEAFF

CDR3 length: 15
V gene: TRBV27
D gene: NA
clone size: NA
J gene: TRBJ2-5
CDR3 protein: CASGTAGANQETQYF

CDR3 length: 16
V gene: TRBV18
D gene: TRBD1
clone size: NA
J gene: TRBJ1-1
CDR3 protein: CASSPRLGQEGTEAFF

CDR3 length: 14
V gene: TRBV5-1
D gene: NA
clone size: NA
J gene: TRBJ1-2
CDR3 protein: CASSLDTGGYGYTF

CDR3 length: 14
V gene: TRBV19
D gene: TRBD1
clone size: NA
J gene: TRBJ1-5
CDR3 protein: CASSPTGGDQPQHF

CDR3 length: 16
V gene: TRBV4-2
D gene: TRBD2
clone size: NA
J gene: TRBJ2-7
CDR3 protein: CASSQDMGSGTYEQYF

CDR3 length: 14
V gene: TRBV18
D gene: TRBD1
clone size: many
J gene: TRBJ2-3
CDR3 protein: CASSPRQGADTQYF

CDR3 length: 13
V gene: TRBV28
D gene: NA
clone size: NA
J gene: TRBJ1-1
CDR3 protein: CASSLSTATEAFF

CDR3 length: 15
V gene: TRBV9
D gene: NA
clone size: NA
J gene: TRBJ2-3
CDR3 protein: CASSVWGETTDTQYF

CDR3 length: 13
V gene: TRBV10-3
D gene: NA
clone size: NA
J gene: TRBJ2-7
CDR3 protein: CAISGSGIYEQYF

CDR3 length: 15
V gene: TRBV18
D gene: TRBD1
clone size: NA
J gene: TRBJ1-4
CDR3 protein: CASSGTGMANEKLFF

CDR3 length: 15
V gene: TRBV10-3
D gene: NA
clone size: NA
J gene: TRBJ1-2
CDR3 protein: CAISPFAGADYGYTF

CDR3 length: 14
V gene: TRBV6-1
D gene: NA
clone size: NA
J gene: TRBJ1-5
CDR3 protein: CASSEVIGFGAQHF

CDR3 length: 14
V gene: TRBV20-1
D gene: TRBD1
clone size: NA
J gene: TRBJ2-7
CDR3 protein: CSASSDRAIYEQYF

CDR3 length: 13
V gene: TRBV2
D gene: NA
clone size: once
J gene: TRBJ2-3
CDR3 protein: CASTIESTDTQYF

CDR3 length: 14
V gene: TRBV5-6
D gene: NA
clone size: NA
J gene: TRBJ2-2
CDR3 protein: CASSYRGPPGELFF

CDR3 length: 15
V gene: TRBV27
D gene: TRBD2
clone size: NA
J gene: TRBJ2-7
CDR3 protein: CASSLSLAGAHEQYF

CDR3 length: 11
V gene: TRBV19
D gene: NA
clone size: NA
J gene: TRBJ2-3
CDR3 protein: CASSNLDTQYF

CDR3 length: 14
V gene: TRBV28
D gene: NA
clone size: NA
J gene: TRBJ2-3
CDR3 protein: CASMNPRFTDTQYF

CDR3 length: 14
V gene: TRBV6-5
D gene: TRBD2
clone size: NA
J gene: TRBJ2-3
CDR3 protein: CASSPTSGGHTQYF

CDR3 length: 15
V gene: TRBV7-9
D gene: TRBD1
clone size: NA
J gene: TRBJ1-5
CDR3 protein: CASSQQGDSNQPQHF

CDR3 length: 14
V gene: TRBV5-1
D gene: NA
clone size: NA
J gene: TRBJ2-5
CDR3 protein: CASSLVPGQETQYF

CDR3 length: 15
V gene: TRBV6-2/TRBV6-3
D gene: TRBD2
clone size: NA
J gene: TRBJ2-3
CDR3 protein: CASSSGTSVGDTQYF

CDR3 length: 12
V gene: TRBV6-5
D gene: NA
clone size: NA
J gene: TRBJ1-2
CDR3 protein: CASRQGFGGYTF

CDR3 length: 14
V gene: TRBV5-6
D gene: TRBD1
clone size: NA
J gene: TRBJ1-2
CDR3 protein: CASSLNRGLDGYTF

CDR3 length: 13
V gene: TRBV24-1
D gene: TRBD2
clone size: NA
J gene: TRBJ2-2
CDR3 protein: CAASSGSTGELFF

CDR3 length: 12
V gene: TRBV13
D gene: NA
clone size: once
J gene: TRBJ2-3
CDR3 protein: CASSLGLDTQYF

CDR3 length: 15
V gene: TRBV28
D gene: TRBD1
clone size: NA
J gene: TRBJ2-7
CDR3 protein: CASTIHRQGRHEQYF

CDR3 length: 14
V gene: TRBV4-1
D gene: TRBD2
clone size: NA
J gene: TRBJ2-1
CDR3 protein: CASSQGTSGSEQFF

CDR3 length: 13
V gene: TRBV30
D gene: NA
clone size: NA
J gene: TRBJ1-1
CDR3 protein: CAWSVAENTEAFF